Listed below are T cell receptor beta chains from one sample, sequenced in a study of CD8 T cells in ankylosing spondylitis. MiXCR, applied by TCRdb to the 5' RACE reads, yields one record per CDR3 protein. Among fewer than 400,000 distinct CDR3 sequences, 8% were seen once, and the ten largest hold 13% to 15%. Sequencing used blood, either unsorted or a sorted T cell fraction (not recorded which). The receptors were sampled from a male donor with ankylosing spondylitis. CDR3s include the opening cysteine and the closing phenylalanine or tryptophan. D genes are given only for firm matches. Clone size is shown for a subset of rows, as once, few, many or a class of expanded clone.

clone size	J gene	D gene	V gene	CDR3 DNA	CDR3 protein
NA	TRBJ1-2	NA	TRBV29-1	TGCAGCGGGGGGGGGGCAGAGAACTATGGCTACACCTTC	CSGGGAENYGYTF
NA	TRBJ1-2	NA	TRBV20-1	TGCAGTGCTAGAGATTGGCAGGGAGAAGCTAACTATGGCTACACCTTC	CSARDWQGEANYGYTF
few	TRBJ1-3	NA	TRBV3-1	TGTGCCAGCAGCCAAGCAGGGACCTCTGGAAACACCATATATTTT	CASSQAGTSGNTIYF
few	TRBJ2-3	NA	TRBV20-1	TGCAGTGCTAGACAGGGGAGGGATACGCAGTATTTT	CSARQGRDTQYF
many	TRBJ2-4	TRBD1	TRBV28	TGTGCCAGCAGTCTATACCGGGACAGACCTCTCTTC	CASSLYRDRPLF
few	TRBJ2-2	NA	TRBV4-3	TGCGCCAGCAGCCAAGGTTTAGCGGAGACCGGGGAGCTGTTTTTT	CASSQGLAETGELFF
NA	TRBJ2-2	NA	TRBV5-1	TGCGCCAGCGGGAAGGTCGAGGGCCGAGCCGGGGAGCTGTTTTTT	CASGKVEGRAGELFF
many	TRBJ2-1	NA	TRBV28	TGTGCCAGCAGCGCGCCGGGACCAGGGCTCTTC	CASSAPGPGLF
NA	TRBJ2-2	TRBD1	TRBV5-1	TGCGCCAGCAGCTCCGTCCCGGGACAGGGGGCGGGAGCCGGGGAGCTGTTTTTT	CASSSVPGQGAGAGELFF
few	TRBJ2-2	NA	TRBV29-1	TGCAGCGTGGGGCGGGGTAACACCGGGGAGCTGTTTTTT	CSVGRGNTGELFF
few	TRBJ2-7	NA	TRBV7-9	TGTGCCAGCAGCTTGGGAGACTTCGTCGAGCAGTACTTC	CASSLGDFVEQYF
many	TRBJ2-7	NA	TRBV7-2	TGTGCCAGCAGCTTAGATTCCGGTGGCAGGGATTTGGAGTACTTC	CASSLDSGGRDLEYF
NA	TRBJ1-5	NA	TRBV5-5	TGTGCCAGCAGCTTGGTGGACAATAGCAATCAGCCCCAGCATTTT	CASSLVDNSNQPQHF
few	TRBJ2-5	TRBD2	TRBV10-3	TGTGCCATCAGTGCCCCCGCAGCAGGACGGGAGGCCCAGTACTTC	CAISAPAAGREAQYF
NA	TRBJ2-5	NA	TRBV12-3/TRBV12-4	TGTGCCAGCAGTTTGCAGGAGGGAATCGAGACCCAGTACTTC	CASSLQEGIETQYF
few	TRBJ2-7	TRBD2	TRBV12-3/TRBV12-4	TGTGCCAGCAGTTCCGGGACTAGCGGGACTCGCGAGCAGTACTTC	CASSSGTSGTREQYF
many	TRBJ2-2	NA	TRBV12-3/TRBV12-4	TGTGCCAGCAGTTTATGGGGACGTACGAACACCGGGGAGCTGTTTTTT	CASSLWGRTNTGELFF
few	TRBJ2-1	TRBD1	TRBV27	TGTGCCAGCAGTCCCCAACAGGGGAGCTCCTACAATGAGCAGTTCTTC	CASSPQQGSSYNEQFF
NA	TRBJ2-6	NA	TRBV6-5	TGTGCCAGCAGTTACGGCAGTGCTGGGGCCAACGTCCTGACTTTC	CASSYGSAGANVLTF
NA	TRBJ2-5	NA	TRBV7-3	TGTGCCAGCAGCTCCCAGGACCGGGGCGGGACCCAGTACTTC	CASSSQDRGGTQYF
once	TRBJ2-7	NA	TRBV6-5	TGTGCCAGCAGTTTTCGGCCGGGGGCCTTCTCCTACGAGCAGTACTTC	CASSFRPGAFSYEQYF
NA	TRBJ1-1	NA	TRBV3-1	TGTGCCAGCAGTCCCGGAATTCACGGCACTGAAGCTTTCTTT	CASSPGIHGTEAFF
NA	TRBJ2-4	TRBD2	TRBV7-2	TGTGCCAGCAGCCCGAGGTCTAGCGGGGGGGGGAACATTCAGTACTTC	CASSPRSSGGGNIQYF
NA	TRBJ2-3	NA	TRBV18	TGTGCCAGCTCACCAACCCGGCGGGAACCCACAGATACGCAGTATTTT	CASSPTRREPTDTQYF
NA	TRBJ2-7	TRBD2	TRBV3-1	TGTGCCAGCAGCCCTAGCGGGGCCTACGAGCAGTACTTC	CASSPSGAYEQYF
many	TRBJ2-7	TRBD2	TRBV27	TGTGCCAGCAGTTTAAGAGGGGGGACTAGCAGTTTGTTCTACGAGCAGTACTTC	CASSLRGGTSSLFYEQYF
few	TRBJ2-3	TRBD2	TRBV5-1	TGCGCCAGCAGCTTGGAGGGGACTAGGAGAAGCACAGATACGCAGTATTTT	CASSLEGTRRSTDTQYF
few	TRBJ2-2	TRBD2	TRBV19	TGTGCCAGTGCACCACTAGCGGGAGCCGGCACCGGGGAGCTGTTTTTT	CASAPLAGAGTGELFF
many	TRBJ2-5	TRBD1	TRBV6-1	TGTGCCAGCAGTGCATCCTGGGCAGGGGGAGAGACCCAGTACTTC	CASSASWAGGETQYF
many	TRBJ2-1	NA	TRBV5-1	TGCGCCAGCAGCTTGGGGCTACGCGGGGACAATGAGCAGTTCTTC	CASSLGLRGDNEQFF
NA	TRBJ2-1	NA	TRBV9	TGTGCCAGCAGCGCATCAGATGGGTATTACAATGAGCAGTTCTTC	CASSASDGYYNEQFF
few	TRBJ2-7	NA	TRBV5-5	TGTGCCAGCAGAAATTCGGGGTCCTACGAGCAGTACTTC	CASRNSGSYEQYF
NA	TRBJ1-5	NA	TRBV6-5	TGTGCCAGCAGTTTAGCTCGCGGCAGAGATAATAGCAATCAGCCCCAGCATTTT	CASSLARGRDNSNQPQHF
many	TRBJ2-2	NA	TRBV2	TGTGCCAGCATCAGAACCTCCACCGGGGAGCTGTTTTTT	CASIRTSTGELFF
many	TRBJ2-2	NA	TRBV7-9	TGTGCCAGCAGCATTATTCTAGCGACCGGGGAGCTGTTTTTT	CASSIILATGELFF
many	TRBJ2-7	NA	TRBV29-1	TGCAGCGTTGATACAGGGACCTACGAGCAGTACTTC	CSVDTGTYEQYF
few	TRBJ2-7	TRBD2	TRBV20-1	TGCAGTGCCAGGACTAGCGGGTCCGAGCAGTACTTC	CSARTSGSEQYF
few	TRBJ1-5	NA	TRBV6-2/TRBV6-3	TGTGCCAGCAGTTACTCAGGCCAGGGGAGGACAGCCCAGCATTTT	CASSYSGQGRTAQHF
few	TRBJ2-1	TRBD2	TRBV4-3	TGCGCCAGCAGCCTCACTGGGTCGGCGGGAGGGTACAATGAGCAGTTCTTC	CASSLTGSAGGYNEQFF
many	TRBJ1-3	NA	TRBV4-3	TGCGCCAGCAGCCAAGATACAAGTAGAAACACCATATATTTT	CASSQDTSRNTIYF
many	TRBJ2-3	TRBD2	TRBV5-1	TGCGCCAGCAGCTTGTCCAGCGGGAGGACAGATACGCAGTATTTT	CASSLSSGRTDTQYF
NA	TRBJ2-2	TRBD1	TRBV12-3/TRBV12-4	TGTGCCAGCAGTTTAGTCCCGGACAGGGGGTTGAACACCGGGGAGCTGTTTTTT	CASSLVPDRGLNTGELFF
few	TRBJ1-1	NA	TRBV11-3	TGTGCCAGCAGCTTAGGGAGTCTCTCCTTTTTT	CASSLGSLSFF
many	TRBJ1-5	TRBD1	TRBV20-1	TGCAGTGCTGTTTCCAGGGGGCTGCAGCCCCAGCATTTT	CSAVSRGLQPQHF
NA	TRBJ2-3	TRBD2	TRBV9	TGTGCCAGCAGCGCTAGCGGGAGGAGGACAGATACGCAGTATTTT	CASSASGRRTDTQYF
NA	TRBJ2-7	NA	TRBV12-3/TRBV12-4	TGTGCCAGCAGTTTAGCGGTCTTCGACGAGCAGTACTTC	CASSLAVFDEQYF
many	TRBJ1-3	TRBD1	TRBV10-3	TGTGCCATTCAGGGGGCGCCTGGAAACACCATATATTTT	CAIQGAPGNTIYF